Sequencing of this TCR beta chain was carried out in a study of cytomegalovirus exposure and HLA in healthy donors. The CDR3 length is 15 residues. Germline V gene lookup returns CDR1 SGHDT and CDR2 YYEEEE. V was pared by 1 base and J by 5 bases, with 6 bases of the junction left unmatched. Donors in the study were healthy people who gave bone marrow. The PCR ran on 60 Vbeta and 13 Jbeta primers. Here immunoSEQ multiplex PCR was the method, and the copy in TCRdb shows in-frame clones only, minus some. Among some 120,000 clones listed, around 80% were seen once. The chain couples TRBV5-6 to TRBJ2-7; 10 nucleotides line up with TRBD2. Sequenced material: PBMCs. The sequence derives from a woman between 18 and 29 years old in good health and CMV-seropositive. CDR3 region: CASSLRLAGEDEQYF. The CDR3, as DNA: TGTGCCAGCAGCTTGAGGCTAGCGGGAGAGGACGAGCAGTACTTC. The full variable domain, rest sourced from reference TRBV5-6 and TRBJ2-7, is DAGVTQSPTHLIKTRGQQVTLRCSPKSGHDTVSWYQQALGQGPQFIFQYYEEEERQRGNFPDRFSGHQFPNYSSELNVNALLLGDSALYLCASSLRLAGEDEQYFGPGTRLTVT.